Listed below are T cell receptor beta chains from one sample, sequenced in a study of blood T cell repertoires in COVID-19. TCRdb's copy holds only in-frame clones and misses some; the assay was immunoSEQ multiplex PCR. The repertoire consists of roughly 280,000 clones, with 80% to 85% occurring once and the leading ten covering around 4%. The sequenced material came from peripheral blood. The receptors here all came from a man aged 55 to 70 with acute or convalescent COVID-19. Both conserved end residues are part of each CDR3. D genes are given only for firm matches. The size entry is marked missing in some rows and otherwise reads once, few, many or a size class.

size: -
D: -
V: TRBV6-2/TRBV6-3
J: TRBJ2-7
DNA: TGTGCCAGCAGCTCCACTAGTAATTACGAGCAGTACTTC
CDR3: CASSSTSNYEQYF

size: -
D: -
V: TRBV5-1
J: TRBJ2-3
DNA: TGCGCCAGCAGCTTGGAGGGGGTCTCAGATACGCAGTATTTT
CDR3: CASSLEGVSDTQYF

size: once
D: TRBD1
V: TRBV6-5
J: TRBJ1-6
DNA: TGTGCCAGCAGGGACACAGGGGTCTCACCCCTCCACTTT
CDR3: CASRDTGVSPLHF

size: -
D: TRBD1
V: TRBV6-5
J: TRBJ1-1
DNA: TGTGCCAGCAGTAAATTCGGGACAGGGTCCTTTGAAGCTTTCTTT
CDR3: CASSKFGTGSFEAFF

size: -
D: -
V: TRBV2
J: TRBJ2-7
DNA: TGTGCCAGCGGCCGGGGGGCTATTTACGAGCAGTACTTC
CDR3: CASGRGAIYEQYF

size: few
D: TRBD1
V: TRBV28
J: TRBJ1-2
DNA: TGTGCCAGCAGCTCTACAGGGGGTAACTATGGCTACACCTTC
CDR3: CASSSTGGNYGYTF

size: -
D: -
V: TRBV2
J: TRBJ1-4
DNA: TGTGCCAGCAGTGCAGGGTCAGGGTGGAGCGAAAAACTGTTTTTT
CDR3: CASSAGSGWSEKLFF

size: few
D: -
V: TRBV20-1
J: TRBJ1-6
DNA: TGCAGTGCTAGTGGACAGCGCAATTATAATTCACCCCTCCACTTT
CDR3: CSASGQRNYNSPLHF

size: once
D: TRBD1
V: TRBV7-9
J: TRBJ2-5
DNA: TGTGCCAGCAGCTTAGGGGACAGGCTCCAAGAGACCCAGTACTTC
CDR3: CASSLGDRLQETQYF

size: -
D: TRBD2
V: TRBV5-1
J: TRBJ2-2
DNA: TGCGCCAGCAGCACTTCCCTAGCGGGGGACGGCACCGGGGAGCTGTTTTTT
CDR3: CASSTSLAGDGTGELFF

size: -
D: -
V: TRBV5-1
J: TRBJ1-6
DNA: TGCGCCAGCAGCTTGGATGGCTGGCAAGGAGATTCACCCCTCCACTTT
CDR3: CASSLDGWQGDSPLHF

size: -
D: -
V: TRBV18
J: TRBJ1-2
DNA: TGTGCCAGCTCACCACGACGGGATAACTATGGCTACACCTTC
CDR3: CASSPRRDNYGYTF

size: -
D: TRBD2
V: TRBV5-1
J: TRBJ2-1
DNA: TGCGCCAGCAGCTCGTCGACTAGCGGGGGGGTTTTAAATGAGCAGTTCTTC
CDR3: CASSSSTSGGVLNEQFF

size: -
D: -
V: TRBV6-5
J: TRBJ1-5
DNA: TGTGCCAGCAGTTTAACGGGACATAATAGCAATCAGCCCCAGCATTTT
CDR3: CASSLTGHNSNQPQHF

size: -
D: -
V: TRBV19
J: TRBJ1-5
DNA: TGTGCCAGTAGTATGAACCGAGTAGATAGCAATCAGCCCCAGCATTTT
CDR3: CASSMNRVDSNQPQHF

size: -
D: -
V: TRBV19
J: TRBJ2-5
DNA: TGTGCCAGTAGTATACAGGGAATGGGAGAGACCCAGTACTTC
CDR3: CASSIQGMGETQYF

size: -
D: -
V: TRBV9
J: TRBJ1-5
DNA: TGTGCCAGCAGCGTAGGTCAGGATCAGCCCCAGCATTTT
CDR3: CASSVGQDQPQHF